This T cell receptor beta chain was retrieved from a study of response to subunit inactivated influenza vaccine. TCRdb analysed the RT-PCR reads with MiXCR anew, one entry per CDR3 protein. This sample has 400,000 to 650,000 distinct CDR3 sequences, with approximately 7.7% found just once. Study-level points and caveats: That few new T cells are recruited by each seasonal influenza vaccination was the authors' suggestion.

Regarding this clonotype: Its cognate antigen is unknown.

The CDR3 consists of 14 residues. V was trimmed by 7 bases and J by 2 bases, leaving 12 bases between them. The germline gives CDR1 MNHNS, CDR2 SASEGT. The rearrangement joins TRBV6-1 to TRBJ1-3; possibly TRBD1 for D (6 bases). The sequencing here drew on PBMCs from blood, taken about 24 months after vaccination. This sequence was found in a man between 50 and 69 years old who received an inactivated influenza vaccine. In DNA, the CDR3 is TGTGCCAGCATCTCAGGGGTGACTGGAAACACCATATATTTT. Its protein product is CASISGVTGNTIYF.